The rows below give T cell receptor beta chains drawn from one sample of a study of graft-versus-host responses after intestinal transplantation. Sequenced by immunoSEQ multiplex PCR; TCRdb stores in-frame clones only, minus some. The sample shows about 98,000 clones, around four fifths of them seen only once. These TCRs are of unknown antigen specificity. The input for sequencing was unstimulated CD8+ T cells sorted from spleen or lymph node cells, taken before intestinal transplant. The receptors were sampled from a human donor who received an intestinal transplant. Each CDR3 is given with its conserved first and last residue. Fields, in order: D gene, V gene, clone size, J gene, CDR3 DNA, CDR3 protein. The D gene is left open where the match is weak. The size field is filled for only some rows; it gives once, few, many or a size class.

>-|TRBV12-5|-|TRBJ2-2
TGTGCTAGTGGTTTGGTACGGGCAGGGAGGATTAAGGGCACCGGGGAGCTGTTTTTT
CASGLVRAGRIKGTGELFF
>TRBD2|TRBV6-1|-|TRBJ2-5
TGTGCCAGCAGTGAACTAGCGGGGGGGCAAGAGACCCAGTACTTC
CASSELAGGQETQYF
>TRBD1|TRBV12-5|-|TRBJ1-6
TGTGCTAGTGGTTTGGTAAGACAGGGGAATTCCTTCTATAATTCACCCCTCCACTTT
CASGLVRQGNSFYNSPLHF
>-|TRBV1|-|TRBJ1-2
TGCACCAGCAGCCAAGAACCACAGGGGGCCAGGGGCGGCTACACCTTC
CTSSQEPQGARGGYTF
>TRBD2|TRBV9|-|TRBJ2-1
TGTGCCAGCAGCGTAGAGGGAACTAGCGGGAGGAATGAGCAGTTCTTC
CASSVEGTSGRNEQFF
>-|TRBV28|-|TRBJ2-1
TGTGCCAGCAGTTTACTACAGGGAGCCTACAATGAGCAGTTCTTC
CASSLLQGAYNEQFF
>-|TRBV4-2|-|TRBJ2-2
TGTGCCAGCTATAAGACAGTCTCGAACACCGGGGAGCTGTTTTTT
CASYKTVSNTGELFF
>-|TRBV6-4|-|TRBJ2-6
TGTGCCAGCAGTGCAATCACCACACGACAAAGTCGGGCCAACGTCCTGACTTTC
CASSAITTRQSRANVLTF
>-|TRBV6-1|-|TRBJ2-5
TGTGCCAGCAGTTATGCAGACCAAGAGACCCAGTACTTC
CASSYADQETQYF
>-|TRBV5-6|once|TRBJ1-3
TGTGCCAGCAGCTTAGTTGGACAGTACTCTGGAAACACCATATATTTT
CASSLVGQYSGNTIYF
>-|TRBV30|-|TRBJ2-1
TGTGCCGCAGGGGTGACGGATGAGCAGTTCTTC
CAAGVTDEQFF
>TRBD2|TRBV7-6|-|TRBJ2-3
TGTGCCAGCAGCTTAGGATGGGTCCGCTGGACTAGCGGGAGGCGGGATACGCAGTATTTT
CASSLGWVRWTSGRRDTQYF
>TRBD1|TRBV4-1|-|TRBJ2-5
TGCGCCAGCAGCCAAGATGAGGGACAGACCCAAGAGACCCAGTACTTC
CASSQDEGQTQETQYF
>TRBD1|TRBV19|once|TRBJ1-1
TGTGCCAGTAGTATAGGAGGGGGCACGAACACTGAAGCTTTCTTT
CASSIGGGTNTEAFF
>-|TRBV11-3|-|TRBJ2-7
TGTGCCAGCAGCTTTGCTGACGGATACGAGCAGTACTTC
CASSFADGYEQYF
>TRBD1|TRBV28|few|TRBJ2-7
TGTGCCAGCAGTTTCGGGACAGGGTCCTACGAGCAGTACTTC
CASSFGTGSYEQYF
>-|TRBV6-1|-|TRBJ2-7
TGTGCCAGCAGTGAAGACTACTACGAGCAGTACTTC
CASSEDYYEQYF
>TRBD2|TRBV13|-|TRBJ2-3
TGTGCCAGCAGCAACCTTGGACTAGCCGACACAGATACGCAGTATTTT
CASSNLGLADTDTQYF
>TRBD2|TRBV27|-|TRBJ2-1
TGTGCCACCTCGGGACTAGCGGGGGGAAATGAGCAGTTCTTC
CATSGLAGGNEQFF
>-|TRBV9|-|TRBJ2-1
TGTGCCAGCAGCGTTGACCCGACAGACTACATTGAAAATGAGCAGTTCTTC
CASSVDPTDYIENEQFF
>-|TRBV19|-|TRBJ2-7
TGTGCCAGTAGTCGGACAGTCACCAACGAGCAGTACTTC
CASSRTVTNEQYF
>-|TRBV6-5|-|TRBJ2-1
TGTGCCAGCAGTGAAGCCACCTACAATGAGCAGTTCTTC
CASSEATYNEQFF
>TRBD2|TRBV6-5|-|TRBJ2-3
TGTGCCAGCAGCCCACTAGCGGGGGAGGCAGATACGCAGTATTTT
CASSPLAGEADTQYF
>TRBD1|TRBV5-4|once|TRBJ2-7
TGTGCCAGCAGCCTATACCCGACAGGGGCCTACGAGCAGTACTTC
CASSLYPTGAYEQYF
>TRBD1|TRBV6-5|-|TRBJ1-2
TGTGCCACCGGGACAGGGATCTATGGCTACACCTTC
CATGTGIYGYTF
>-|TRBV21-1|-|TRBJ1-5
TGTGCCAGCAGCAGCGGGGAAGAAAGCAATCAGCCCCAGCATTTT
CASSSGEESNQPQHF